These T cell receptor beta chains were read from a single sample in a study of shared clonotypes between healthy human individuals. Produced via immunoSEQ multiplex PCR; TCRdb's table is partial and in-frame only. Found here are 2 million to 2.5 million clones, about 94% of them singletons; the top ten hold 0.1% to 0.15%. The sample taken for sequencing was naive CD4+ T cells sorted from blood. The receptors were sampled from a man in his late teens or twenties in good health. Both conserved end residues are part of each CDR3. A D gene is named only where the DNA matches it firmly. Only part of the rows carry a size: once, few, many, or a class if the clone is expanded.

V	size	D	J	CDR3	DNA
TRBV6-6	NA	NA	TRBJ2-7	CASSYATYEQYF	TGTGCCAGCAGTTACGCGACTTACGAGCAGTACTTC
TRBV5-6	NA	NA	TRBJ1-2	CASSTWDRLNYGYTF	TGTGCCAGCAGCACCTGGGACCGACTTAATTATGGCTACACCTTC
TRBV9	NA	NA	TRBJ2-3	CASSIQGPTDTQYF	TGTGCCAGCAGCATACAGGGCCCTACAGATACGCAGTATTTT
TRBV28	NA	NA	TRBJ1-4	CASRTLNEKLFF	TGTGCCAGCAGAACCTTAAATGAAAAACTGTTTTTT
TRBV30	NA	NA	TRBJ1-5	CAWSRDGSGNQPQHF	TGTGCCTGGAGTAGGGACGGGTCGGGCAATCAGCCCCAGCATTTT
TRBV19	once	NA	TRBJ1-1	CASIPRRSNTEAFF	TGTGCCAGTATCCCCCGGCGGTCGAACACTGAAGCTTTCTTT
TRBV7-6	NA	NA	TRBJ2-7	CASSLGDTPAEQYF	TGTGCCAGCAGCTTAGGGGACACACCTGCCGAGCAGTACTTC
TRBV5-6	NA	NA	TRBJ2-7	CASSLSGYEQYF	TGTGCCAGCAGCTTATCCGGCTACGAGCAGTACTTC
TRBV7-3	NA	TRBD1	TRBJ2-1	CASSLGQGHYNEQFF	TGTGCCAGCAGCTTAGGACAGGGACACTACAATGAGCAGTTCTTC
TRBV7-9	NA	NA	TRBJ2-7	CASSLEGGFSSYEQYF	TGTGCCAGCAGCTTAGAGGGGGGCTTTTCGTCCTACGAGCAGTACTTC
TRBV5-1	NA	TRBD2	TRBJ2-3	CASSLVASGRSTDTQYF	TGCGCCAGCAGCTTGGTGGCTAGCGGGCGAAGCACAGATACGCAGTATTTT
TRBV29-1	NA	TRBD1	TRBJ2-7	CSVDRGQGGTYEQYF	TGCAGCGTTGACCGGGGACAGGGGGGAACCTACGAGCAGTACTTC
TRBV7-7	NA	TRBD2	TRBJ2-7	CASSLAPGGEQYF	TGTGCTAGCAGCTTAGCTCCGGGGGGCGAGCAGTACTTC
TRBV2	NA	NA	TRBJ1-1	CASRGGRENTEAFF	TGTGCCAGCAGGGGGGGACGGGAGAACACTGAAGCTTTCTTT
TRBV12-5	NA	NA	TRBJ2-3	CASGSNGKQELSTDTQYF	TGTGCTAGTGGTTCAAACGGCAAACAGGAATTGAGCACAGATACGCAGTATTTT
TRBV19	NA	TRBD1	TRBJ1-2	CASSTGTGIRANYGYTF	TGTGCCAGTAGTACCGGGACAGGGATAAGAGCTAACTATGGCTACACCTTC
TRBV5-6	once	NA	TRBJ1-2	CASSLGRAYGYTF	TGTGCCAGCAGCTTGGGAAGGGCCTATGGCTACACCTTC
TRBV27	NA	TRBD1	TRBJ2-7	CASSFRGQYEQYF	TGTGCCAGCAGTTTTAGGGGGCAGTACGAGCAGTACTTC
TRBV5-1	NA	TRBD1	TRBJ2-7	CASSWTGSSYEQYF	TGCGCCAGCAGCTGGACAGGGAGCTCCTACGAGCAGTACTTC
TRBV6-1	NA	TRBD1	TRBJ1-5	CASSPTGNQPQHF	TGTGCCAGCAGTCCGACAGGGAATCAGCCCCAGCATTTT
TRBV7-9	NA	TRBD1	TRBJ1-2	CASSRTGTVYGYTF	TGTGCCAGCAGCCGTACCGGGACAGTCTATGGCTACACCTTC
TRBV10-1	NA	TRBD2	TRBJ2-3	CASSDSGRSKDTQYF	TGCGCCAGCAGTGACAGCGGGAGGTCTAAGGATACGCAGTATTTT
TRBV6-5	NA	TRBD1	TRBJ1-2	CASSPDRGAYGYTF	TGTGCCAGCAGCCCAGACAGGGGGGCTTATGGCTACACCTTC
TRBV27	once	NA	TRBJ2-7	CASSLPRVSYEQYF	TGTGCCAGCAGTTTACCCAGGGTGTCCTACGAGCAGTACTTC
TRBV6-5	NA	TRBD1	TRBJ2-7	CASSYSSGTGGHEQYF	TGTGCCAGCAGTTACTCATCCGGGACAGGGGGCCACGAGCAGTACTTC
TRBV2	NA	TRBD1	TRBJ2-2	CASLQGSSNTGELFF	TGTGCCAGCCTACAGGGGTCCTCTAACACCGGGGAGCTGTTTTTT
TRBV6-6	once	TRBD2	TRBJ2-1	CASSYLTRGGGNEQFF	TGTGCCAGCAGTTATCTGACGCGGGGGGGCGGTAATGAGCAGTTCTTC
TRBV4-1	NA	NA	TRBJ1-1	CASSLSGALNTEAFF	TGCGCCAGCAGCCTTTCGGGGGCCTTGAACACTGAAGCTTTCTTT
TRBV9	NA	TRBD1	TRBJ2-7	CASSPGRGSNEQYF	TGTGCCAGCAGCCCCGGCAGGGGGTCTAACGAGCAGTACTTC
TRBV28	NA	NA	TRBJ1-5	CASSHSVRIGQYSNQPQHF	TGTGCCAGCAGCCACTCTGTTAGGATCGGACAGTATAGCAATCAGCCCCAGCATTTT
TRBV5-4	NA	NA	TRBJ2-7	CASSPKTATYEQYF	TGTGCCAGCAGCCCCAAGACAGCCACCTACGAGCAGTACTTC
TRBV5-1	NA	TRBD1	TRBJ2-5	CASSLGDRLHQETQYF	TGCGCCAGCAGCTTGGGGGACAGATTACATCAAGAGACCCAGTACTTC
TRBV11-1	NA	NA	TRBJ2-3	CASSYRLTDTQYF	TGTGCCAGCAGCTACAGACTCACAGATACGCAGTATTTT
TRBV11-2	NA	NA	TRBJ1-3	CASSLSRSGNTIYF	TGTGCCAGCAGCTTGTCCCGGTCTGGAAACACCATATATTTT
TRBV18	NA	TRBD1	TRBJ1-1	CASSGGTGNTEAFF	TGTGCCAGCTCAGGCGGGACAGGGAACACTGAAGCTTTCTTT
TRBV7-9	NA	NA	TRBJ1-4	CASSLGTGVEKLFF	TGTGCCAGCAGCTTAGGTACAGGAGTTGAAAAACTGTTTTTT
TRBV5-1	once	NA	TRBJ2-7	CASSLNGDSYEQYF	TGCGCCAGCAGCTTGAACGGAGACTCCTACGAGCAGTACTTC
TRBV9	NA	TRBD1	TRBJ1-1	CASSVQGQGSTEAFF	TGTGCCAGCAGCGTGCAGGGACAGGGTAGCACTGAAGCTTTCTTT
TRBV7-9	NA	NA	TRBJ1-4	CASSLGIGNNEKLFF	TGTGCCAGCAGCTTAGGTATAGGAAATAATGAAAAACTGTTTTTT
TRBV5-1	NA	NA	TRBJ2-3	CASSLGAKTDTQYF	TGCGCCAGCAGCTTGGGTGCAAAGACAGATACGCAGTATTTT
TRBV5-8	NA	NA	TRBJ1-5	CASIGGNQPQHF	TGTGCCAGCATTGGAGGTAATCAGCCCCAGCATTTT